A single sample gave rise to the 29 T cell receptor beta chains below, sequenced in a study of T cell repertoires in cytomegalovirus infection. TCRdb independently ran MiXCR on the reads; one entry per CDR3 protein. Here the sample spans 630,000 or so distinct CDR3 sequences, roughly 26% being singletons. Sequences were obtained from CD8+ T cells from PBMCs. These receptors all stem from a human donor in good health (CMV status not recorded). Some clones in this sample may be carry-over from other donors' samples.

This clonotype was recorded at least ten times. The chain is built from TRBV6-2 or TRBV6-3 and TRBJ2-5; unclear D gene. The CDR3 covers 14 residues. V was trimmed by 4 bases and J by 3 bases, leaving 12 bases between them. Per germline, CDR1 MNHEY and CDR2 SVGEGT. CDR3 sequence: CASSLRTVEETQYF. Here the CDR3 DNA reads TGTGCCAGCAGTTTACGGACGGTCGAAGAGACCCAGTACTTC.

V gene TRBV10-3 combines with J gene TRBJ2-3, with 9 nucleotides matching TRBD2. Germline V gene data show CDR1 as ENHRY and CDR2 as SYGVKD. Trimming took 2 bases from V and 5 from J; bases not matched to a gene: 2. This CDR3 has 14 amino acids. CDR3 sequence reads: CAISEVAGVDTQYF. The CDR3 DNA follows: TGTGCCATCAGTGAGGTAGCGGGGGTAGATACGCAGTATTTT.

The V gene is TRBV2, the J gene TRBJ2-1, with TRBD1 matching 7 bases. CDR3 length equals 15 residues. Germline V gene data show CDR1 as SNHLY and CDR2 as FYNNEI. The CDR3 spells CALQNRDSQLDEQFF. The CDR3 DNA follows: TGTGCTCTCCAGAATAGGGACAGCCAACTCGATGAGCAGTTCTTC.

In this sample, this clonotype turned up a few times. The genes are TRBV5-1 and TRBJ1-1, with 7 bases lining up with TRBD1. The CDR3 length is 17 residues. The germline V gene has CDR1 SGHRS and CDR2 YFSETQ. Unmatched junction bases numbered 9, after V lost 1 base and J lost 0 bases. The CDR3 DNA is TGCGCCAGCAGCTTGACGAGGGGAAGGGGGCTGAACACTGAAGCTTTCTTT. It codes for CASSLTRGRGLNTEAFF.

V usage is TRBV10-2 and J usage is TRBJ2-3; either TRBD1 or TRBD2 may supply D (6 bases each). Germline-derived CDR1 and CDR2 are WSHSY and SAAADI. V was trimmed by 0 bases and J by 4 bases, leaving 14 bases between them. The CDR3 has 16 amino acids. The CDR3 coding sequence is TGCGCCAGCAGTGAGTCTAACGGGGGCAGTTCAGATACGCAGTATTTT. Encoded protein: CASSESNGGSSDTQYF.

This clonotype was seen ten or more times. The chain recombines TRBV7-8 with TRBJ1-4, with unresolved D. The CDR3 extends over 15 amino acids. The V end lost 6 bases, the J end lost 0 bases, and 11 bases lay between the germline ends. Germline CDR1 SGHVS, CDR2 FQNEAQ. DNA for the CDR3: TGTGCCAGCAGTCTCGCGGGGACAACTAATGAAAAACTGTTTTTT. Translated, it gives CASSLAGTTNEKLFF.

The J gene is TRBJ2-5, the V gene TRBV4-3; perhaps TRBD1 as D (5 bases). Germline assignment: CDR1 LGHNA and CDR2 YSLEER. This CDR3 contains 15 residues. V was cut by 6 bases and J by 4 bases, with 18 bases left in between. CDR3 loop: CASSRTILTGETQYF. The CDR3 nucleotides are TGCGCCAGCAGTCGGACAATCTTAACCGGAGAGACCCAGTACTTC.

This clonotype turned up a few times. J is TRBJ1-1 and V is TRBV14; D unresolved. V was shortened by 3 bases and J by 3 bases, with 11 bases between the two germline ends. The CDR3 runs 14 residues. Germline CDR1 and CDR2: SGHDN and FVKESK. CDR3 in DNA: TGTGCCAGCAGCCAGTACGAGGGTGACACTGAAGCTTTCTTT. Translation gives CASSQYEGDTEAFF.

Concerning this clonotype itself: This may be a read error: a much more frequent sequence differs by one nucleotide. This chain links TRBV7-2 with TRBJ2-3, with a possible D match to TRBD2 (6 bases). This CDR3 region has 16 residues. With 5 bases removed from V and 0 bases from J, the gap between germline ends came to 15 bases. Germline V CDR1 and CDR2: SGHTA, FQGNSA. The CDR3 is CASSPLLACSTDTQYF. The CDR3 DNA reads TGTGCCAGCAGCCCCCTCCTAGCGTGTAGCACAGATACGCAGTATTTT.

This clonotype was found a few times. The chain links TRBV20-1 to TRBJ2-7, with D perhaps TRBD2 (5 bases). CDR1 is DFQATT, CDR2 SNEGSKA, per germline (reference sequence). V dropped 4 bases and J dropped 3 bases, with 16 bases sitting between them. The CDR3 covers 14 residues. As DNA, the CDR3 is TGCAGTGCTATTTTTCGGGAACTTAACTACGAGCAGTACTTC. The encoded protein is CSAIFRELNYEQYF.

This rearrangement joins TRBV28 to TRBJ2-7; no clear D. The germline CDR1 and CDR2 sequences are MDHEN and SYDVKM. V was trimmed by 6 bases and J by 1 base, leaving 16 bases between them. CDR3 length equals 15 residues. CDR3 coding DNA: TGTGCCAGCAGCCAGGACGTTCTGATTTCCTACGAGCAGTACGTC. Translated: CASSQDVLISYEQYV.

The rearrangement links TRBV28 to TRBJ1-1; unclear D gene. The length of the CDR3 is 15 residues. V was pared by 3 bases and J by 0 bases, with 11 bases between. Per the germline V gene, CDR1 is MDHEN and CDR2 is SYDVKM. The CDR3 DNA is TGTGCCAGCAGTTTTCTTTCGGGGTTGAACACTGAAGCTTTCTTT. This codes for CASSFLSGLNTEAFF.

The rearrangement joins TRBV5-1 to TRBJ2-7; tentatively, D is TRBD1 or TRBD2 (5 bases each). Trimming removed 5 bases from V and 0 bases from J, with 18 bases in between. The CDR3 is 16 residues long. The germline CDR1 and CDR2 sequences are SGHRS and YFSETQ. The CDR3 spells CASRWEGDLVSYEQYF. The CDR3 coding sequence is TGCGCCAGCAGGTGGGAAGGGGACCTCGTCTCCTACGAGCAGTACTTC.

V and J are TRBV14 and TRBJ2-1; D unresolved. CDR3 length equals 15 residues. The germline V gene has CDR1 SGHDN and CDR2 FVKESK. V lost 1 base to trimming and J lost 5 bases, with 12 bases between them. The chain's CDR3 is CASSQGAGTHNEQFF. The CDR3 DNA reads as TGTGCCAGCAGCCAAGGAGCAGGTACCCACAATGAGCAGTTCTTC. The full variable domain, its missing parts supplied by reference TRBV14 and TRBJ2-1, is EAGVTQFPSHSVIEKGQTVTLRCDPISGHDNLYWYRRVMGKEIKFLLHFVKESKQDESGMPNNRFLAERTGGTYSTLKVQPAELEDSGVYFCASSQGAGTHNEQFFGPGTRLTVL.

This clonotype was seen a few times. This chain joins TRBV18 and TRBJ2-1; weak D call: TRBD2 (6 bases). CDR3 length equals 14 residues. Trimming shortened V by 1 base and J by 7 bases, and 11 bases separated the two germline ends. Germline V gene lookup returns CDR1 KGHSH and CDR2 LQKENI. CDR3 amino acids: CASSPRPAGNEQFF. The CDR3 DNA is TGTGCCAGCTCACCACGTCCTGCGGGGAATGAGCAGTTCTTC.

The chain employs TRBV6-2 or TRBV6-3 and TRBJ2-7, with D uncertain. This CDR3 contains 12 residues. Trimming left V 0 bases short and J 4 bases short, with 4 bases between. Per germline, CDR1 MNHEY and CDR2 SVGEGT. CDR3 in amino acids: CASSYSRYEQYV. Here the CDR3 DNA reads TGTGCCAGCAGTTACTCCCGGTACGAGCAGTACGTC.

A remark on this clonotype: A much larger clone differs from this one at a single base, so this may be a read error. The V and J genes are TRBV7-4 and TRBJ2-4; 7 bases fit TRBD1. With 10 bases clipped from V and 8 bases from J, the junction kept 8 bases outside the gene matches. From germline, CDR1 is SGHVT and CDR2 SQSDAQ. The CDR3 has 12 amino acids. CDR3 loop: CANRGGGDIQYF. The CDR3 region has the DNA TGTGCCAACAGGGGTGGAGGAGACATTCAGTACTTC.

There are many counts of this clonotype. CDR3 region: CASSLTGGWGGFQETQYF. The CDR3 DNA is TGTGCCAGCAGCCTAACAGGGGGCTGGGGCGGTTTTCAAGAGACCCAGTACTTC. The V call is TRBV6-6, the J call TRBJ2-5; 9 bases are shared with TRBD1. Germline lookup yields CDR1 MNHNY and CDR2 SVGAGI (reference sequence). This CDR3 contains 18 residues. The trim removed 6 bases at V and 2 bases at J, leaving 16 bases unmatched.

At least ten counts were recorded for this clonotype. V gene TRBV7-2 combines with J gene TRBJ2-2; D remains ambiguous. This CDR3 comprises 15 residues. Between the trimmed V and J ends, which lost 4 bases and 0 bases, there was a span of 9 bases. Germline-derived CDR1 and CDR2 are SGHTA and FQGNSA. The CDR3 sequence: CASSSGSSNTGELFF. CDR3 DNA: TGTGCCAGCAGCTCCGGCTCTTCGAACACCGGGGAGCTGTTTTTT.

The CDR3 DNA is TGTGCCAGCAGTTGGACAACCCAAATTTCCCAAGAGACCCAGTACTTC. It encodes CASSWTTQISQETQYF. This chain joins TRBV6-6 and TRBJ2-5; TRBD1 is a possible D gene (5 bases). The CDR3 length is 16 residues. V lost 4 bases and J lost 1, with 16 bases in between. Germline lookup yields CDR1 MNHNY and CDR2 SVGAGI (reference sequence).

Many counts were recorded for this clonotype. V is TRBV6-1 and J is TRBJ2-3, with 7 nucleotides matching TRBD1. Germline assignment: CDR1 MNHNS and CDR2 SASEGT. V lost 7 bases to trimming and J lost 3 bases; unmatched junction nucleotides: 13. This CDR3 region has 16 residues. The CDR3 is CASTLTGRSGTDTQYF. As DNA, the CDR3 is TGTGCCAGCACCCTGACAGGGCGAAGTGGAACAGATACGCAGTATTTT.

This sequence joins TRBV2 and TRBJ2-3, with D unresolved. Germline loops: CDR1 SNHLY, CDR2 FYNNEI. This CDR3 is built from 12 residues. V dropped 2 bases and J dropped 4 bases, with 4 bases sitting between them. The CDR3 is CASSEPADTQYF. The CDR3 DNA follows: TGTGCCAGCAGTGAACCCGCAGATACGCAGTATTTT. The whole variable domain, filled in from reference TRBV2 and TRBJ2-3, reads EPEVTQTPSHQVTQMGQEVILRCVPISNHLYFYWYRQILGQKVEFLVSFYNNEISEKSEIFDDQFSVERPDGSNFTLKIRSTKLEDSAMYFCASSEPADTQYFGPGTRLTVL.

This clonotype has at least ten counts. The chain carries TRBV7-8 and TRBJ2-2, with D possibly TRBD1 on 5 matching bases. The V end lost 0 bases, the J end lost 2 bases, and 10 bases lay between the germline ends. The germline gives CDR1 SGHVS, CDR2 FQNEAQ. This CDR3 spans 16 amino acids. The CDR3 bases are TGTGCCAGCAGCTTAGCAACAGGTTTAAACACCGGGGAGCTGTTTTTT. This codes for CASSLATGLNTGELFF. Supplemented by reference TRBV7-8 and TRBJ2-2, the full variable domain reads GAGVSQSPRYKVAKRGQDVALRCDPISGHVSLFWYQQALGQGPEFLTYFQNEAQLDKSGLPSDRFFAERPEGSVSTLKIQRTQQEDSAVYLCASSLATGLNTGELFFGEGSRLTVL.

This clonotype appeared a few times. V usage is TRBV12-3 or TRBV12-4 and J usage is TRBJ2-7, with D possibly matching TRBD1 (5 bases). The V end lost 3 bases, the J end lost 2 bases, and 11 bases lay between the germline ends. The CDR3 runs to 14 residues. The CDR3 protein is CASSFMWGPYEQYF. CDR3 bases: TGTGCCAGCAGTTTTATGTGGGGCCCCTACGAGCAGTACTTC.

Many counts were recorded for this clonotype. The rearrangement links TRBV19 to TRBJ2-4, with 7 positions matching TRBD1. From germline, CDR1 is LNHDA and CDR2 SQIVND (reference sequence). V lost 0 bases and J lost 0; bases outside the gene matches: 5. CDR3 length: 17 residues. For the CDR3, the DNA is TGTGCCAGTAGTATAGACGGGACAGCGCTAGCCAAAAACATTCAGTACTTC. Residues: CASSIDGTALAKNIQYF. The full variable domain, completed using reference TRBV19 and TRBJ2-4, is DGGITQSPKYLFRKEGQNVTLSCEQNLNHDAMYWYRQDPGQGLRLIYYSQIVNDFQKGDIAEGYSVSREKKESFPLTVTSAQKNPTAFYLCASSIDGTALAKNIQYFGAGTRLSVL.

This clonotype was seen a few times. The rearrangement uses TRBV27 and TRBJ2-2, with 14 bases matching TRBD2. Germline lookup yields CDR1 MNHEY and CDR2 SMNVEV (reference sequence). V was pared by 2 bases and J by 1 base, with 9 bases of the junction left unmatched. The CDR3 covers 20 residues. CDR3 DNA: TGTGCCAGCAGTTTACTTCCGGGACTAGCGGGGGTACAGAACACCGGGGAGCTGTTTTTT. This gives the protein CASSLLPGLAGVQNTGELFF.

The rearrangement links TRBV29-1 to TRBJ2-3; a weak D match, TRBD1 (6 bases). The CDR3 is made up of 14 amino acids. The germline V gene encodes CDR1 SQVTM and CDR2 ANQGSEA. V lost 6 bases to trimming and J lost 4 bases, with 17 bases between them. CDR3 in amino acids: CSVEQGLGADTQYF. DNA for the CDR3: TGCAGCGTGGAACAGGGCCTGGGTGCAGATACGCAGTATTTT.

Only a few counts were recorded for this clonotype. For the CDR3, the DNA is TGTGCCAGCAGCCCAGGGTCTGGAGTAGATACGCAGTATTTT. Its translation is CASSPGSGVDTQYF. The chain recombines TRBV7-9 with TRBJ2-3; D is possibly TRBD1 (5 bases). Trimming left V 5 bases short and J 5 bases short, with 14 bases between. The CDR3 is 14 amino acids. CDR1 SEHNR and CDR2 FQNEAQ come from the germline V gene (reference sequence).

This clonotype was detected many times. This rearrangement joins TRBV7-9 to TRBJ1-1; D unclear. Germline V gene data show CDR1 as SEHNR and CDR2 as FQNEAQ (reference sequence). The V end lost 1 base, the J end lost 0 bases, and 9 bases lay between the germline ends. This CDR3 has 15 amino acids. CDR3 coding DNA: TGTGCCAGCAGCTTAGGAAGTTCAATGAACACTGAAGCTTTCTTT. Its translation is CASSLGSSMNTEAFF.